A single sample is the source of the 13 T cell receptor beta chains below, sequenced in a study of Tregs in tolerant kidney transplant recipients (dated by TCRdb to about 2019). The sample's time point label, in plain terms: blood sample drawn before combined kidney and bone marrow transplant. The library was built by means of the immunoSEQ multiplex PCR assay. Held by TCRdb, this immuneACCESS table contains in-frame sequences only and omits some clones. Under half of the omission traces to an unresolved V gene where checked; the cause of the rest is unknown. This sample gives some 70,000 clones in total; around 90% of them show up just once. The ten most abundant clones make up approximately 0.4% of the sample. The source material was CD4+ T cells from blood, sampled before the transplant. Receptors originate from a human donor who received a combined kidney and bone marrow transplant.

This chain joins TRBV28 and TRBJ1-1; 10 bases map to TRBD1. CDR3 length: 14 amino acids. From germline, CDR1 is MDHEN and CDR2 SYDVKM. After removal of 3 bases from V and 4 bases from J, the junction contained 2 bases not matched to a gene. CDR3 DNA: TGTGCCAGCAGTTTGGGACAGGGGTTCACTGAAGCTTTCTTT. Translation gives CASSLGQGFTEAFF.

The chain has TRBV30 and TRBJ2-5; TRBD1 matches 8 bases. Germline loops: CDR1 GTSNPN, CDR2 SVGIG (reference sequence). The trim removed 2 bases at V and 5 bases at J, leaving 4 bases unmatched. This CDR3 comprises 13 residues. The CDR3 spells CAWSSGGAETQYF. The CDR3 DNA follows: TGTGCCTGGAGTTCAGGGGGCGCGGAGACCCAGTACTTC.

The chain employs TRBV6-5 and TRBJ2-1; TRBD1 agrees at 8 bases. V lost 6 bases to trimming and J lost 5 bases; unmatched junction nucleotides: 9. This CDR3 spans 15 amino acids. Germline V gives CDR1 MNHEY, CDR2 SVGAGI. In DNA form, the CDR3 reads TGTGCCAGCAGCGCCCGGGACAGGAGCCACAATGAGCAGTTCTTC. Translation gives CASSARDRSHNEQFF.

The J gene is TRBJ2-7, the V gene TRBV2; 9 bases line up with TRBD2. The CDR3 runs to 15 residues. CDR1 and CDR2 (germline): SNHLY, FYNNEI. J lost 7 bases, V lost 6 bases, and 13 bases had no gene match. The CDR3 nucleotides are TGTGCCAGCAGCGACTATAGCGGGAGACTGGGGGAGCAGTACTTC. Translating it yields CASSDYSGRLGEQYF. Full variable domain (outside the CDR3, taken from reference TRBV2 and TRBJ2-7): EPEVTQTPSHQVTQMGQEVILRCVPISNHLYFYWYRQILGQKVEFLVSFYNNEISEKSEIFDDQFSVERPDGSNFTLKIRSTKLEDSAMYFCASSDYSGRLGEQYFGPGTRLTVT.

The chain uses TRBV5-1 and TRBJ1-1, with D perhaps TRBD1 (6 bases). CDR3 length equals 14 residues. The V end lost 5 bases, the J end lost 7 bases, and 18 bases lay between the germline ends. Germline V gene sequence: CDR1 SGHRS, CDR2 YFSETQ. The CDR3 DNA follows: TGCGCCAGCAGTTCTACCACAGGGAGCCGTGAAGCTTTCTTT. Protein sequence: CASSSTTGSREAFF.

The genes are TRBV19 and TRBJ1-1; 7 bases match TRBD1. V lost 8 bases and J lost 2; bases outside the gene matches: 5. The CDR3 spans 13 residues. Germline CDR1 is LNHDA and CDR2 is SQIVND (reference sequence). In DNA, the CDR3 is TGTGCCAGTTCCGACAGGGCTAACACTGAAGCTTTCTTT. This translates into CASSDRANTEAFF.

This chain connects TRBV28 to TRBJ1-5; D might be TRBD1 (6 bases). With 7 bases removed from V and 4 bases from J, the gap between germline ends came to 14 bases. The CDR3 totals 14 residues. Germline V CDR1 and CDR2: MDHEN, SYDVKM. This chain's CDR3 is CASKPGTQNQPQHF. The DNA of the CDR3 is TGTGCCAGCAAGCCCGGGACACAAAATCAGCCCCAGCATTTT.

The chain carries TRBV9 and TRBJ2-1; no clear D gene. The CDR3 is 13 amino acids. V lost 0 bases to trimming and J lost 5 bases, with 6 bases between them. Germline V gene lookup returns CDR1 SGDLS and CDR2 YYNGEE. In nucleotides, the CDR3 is TGTGCCAGCAGCGTAGAACTCAACAATGAGCAGTTCTTC. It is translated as CASSVELNNEQFF.

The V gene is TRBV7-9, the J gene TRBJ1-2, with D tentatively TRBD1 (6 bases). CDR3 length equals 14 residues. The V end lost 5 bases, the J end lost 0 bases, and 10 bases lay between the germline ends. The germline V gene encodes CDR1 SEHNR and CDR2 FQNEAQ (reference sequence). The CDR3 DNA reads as TGTGCCAGCAGCCCTTGGACAGCTAACTATGGCTACACCTTC. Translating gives CASSPWTANYGYTF.

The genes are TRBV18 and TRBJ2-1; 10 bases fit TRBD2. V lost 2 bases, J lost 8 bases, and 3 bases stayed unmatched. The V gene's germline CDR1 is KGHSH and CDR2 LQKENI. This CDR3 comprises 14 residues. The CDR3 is CASSPVAGGDEQFF. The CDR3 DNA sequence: TGTGCCAGCTCACCAGTAGCGGGAGGAGATGAGCAGTTCTTC.

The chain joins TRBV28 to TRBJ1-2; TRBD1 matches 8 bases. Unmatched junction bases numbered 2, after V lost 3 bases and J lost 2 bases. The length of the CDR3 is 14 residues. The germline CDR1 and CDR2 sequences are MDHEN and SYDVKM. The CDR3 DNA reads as TGTGCCAGCAGTTTTTCAGGGGGCAACTATGGCTACACCTTC. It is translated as CASSFSGGNYGYTF.

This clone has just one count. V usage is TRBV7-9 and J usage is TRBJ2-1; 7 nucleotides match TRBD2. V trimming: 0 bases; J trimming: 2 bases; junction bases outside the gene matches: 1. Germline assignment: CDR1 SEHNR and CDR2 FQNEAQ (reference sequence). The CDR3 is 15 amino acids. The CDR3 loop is CASSLAGGAYNEQFF. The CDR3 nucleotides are TGTGCCAGCAGCTTAGCGGGAGGGGCCTACAATGAGCAGTTCTTC.

The CDR3 nucleotides read TGTGCCAGCAGTTCGGGACTAGCGGGAGGTAGTGCCGGGGAGCTGTTTTTT. Its translation is CASSSGLAGGSAGELFF. The rearrangement joins TRBV9 to TRBJ2-2; 15 bases align to TRBD2. Trimming removed 5 bases from V and 6 bases from J; junction bases left unmatched: 8. Germline loops: CDR1 SGDLS, CDR2 YYNGEE. This CDR3 is built from 17 residues.